Included here is one T cell receptor (beta chain) sequence, with context. What it binds is not known. This entry is derived from a study of response to subunit inactivated influenza vaccine. The study's findings and limits: Each seasonal flu vaccination may recruit only limited new T cells, authors suggested.

CDR1 and CDR2 from the germline V gene are LNHDA and SQIVND (reference sequence). The CDR3 runs 13 residues. TCRdb reprocessed the RT-PCR reads via MiXCR and lists one record per CDR3 protein. In the table there are about 540,000 distinct CDR3 sequences, about 15% of which are singletons. The gene calls are TRBV19 and TRBJ2-1; 12 bases line up with TRBD2. Sequencing was performed on PBMCs from blood, taken roughly 13 days after vaccination. This clonotype originated in a man in his fifties who received an inactivated influenza vaccine. CDR3 DNA sequence: TGTGCAGCAACTAGCGGGGGGCGTAATGAGCAGTTCTTC. Protein sequence: CAATSGGRNEQFF. Supplemented by reference TRBV19 and TRBJ2-1, the full variable domain reads DGGITQSPKYLFRKEGQNVTLSCEQNLNHDAMYWYRQDPGQGLRLIYYSQIVNDFQKGDIAEGYSVSREKKESFPLTVTSAQKNPTAFYLCAATSGGRNEQFFGPGTRLTVL.